This passage covers 16 T cell receptor beta chains from one sample sequenced in a study of T cells after yellow fever vaccination. TCRdb passed the 5' RACE reads through MiXCR, listing each CDR3 protein once. This table holds about 260,000 distinct CDR3 sequences, approximately 3.6% found once. This specimen was PBMCs, taken 15 days after the yellow fever booster vaccination. The origin of the receptors is a young man who received the YFV17D yellow fever vaccine.

Ten or more counts support this clonotype. V and J are TRBV5-1 and TRBJ1-5; TRBD1 is a possible D gene (6 bases). The CDR3 is made up of 14 amino acids. The V end lost 3 bases, the J end lost 3 bases, and 10 bases lay between the germline ends. Germline CDR1 is SGHRS and CDR2 is YFSETQ. Here the CDR3 DNA reads TGCGCCAGCAGCTCGGGACAAGACAATCAGCCCCAGCATTTT. Protein sequence: CASSSGQDNQPQHF.

This clonotype showed up many times. The chain is built from TRBV20-1 and TRBJ2-1, with D unresolved. Trimming stripped 3 bases from V and 6 bases from J, with 15 bases between. The CDR3 has 14 residues. The V gene's germline CDR1 is DFQATT and CDR2 SNEGSKA (reference sequence). The CDR3 loop reads CSARASPALNEQFF. The DNA for the CDR3 is TGCAGTGCTAGGGCCTCGCCTGCCCTCAATGAGCAGTTCTTC.

This clonotype showed up many times. For the CDR3, the DNA is TGTGCCAGCAGCCGAGCGGTGGGCAATCAGCCCCAGCATTTT. It codes for CASSRAVGNQPQHF. The chain carries TRBV6-5 and TRBJ1-5; no firm D call. CDR1 is MNHEY, CDR2 SVGAGI, per germline. Trimming took 6 bases from V and 2 from J, leaving 11 bases between them. This CDR3 is built from 14 residues.

This clonotype was counted ten times or more. J is TRBJ1-1 and V is TRBV15, with D unclear. V was trimmed by 0 bases and J by 1 base, leaving 9 bases between them. Germline assignment: CDR1 LNHNV and CDR2 YYDKDF (reference sequence). CDR3 length: 15 amino acids. The CDR3 region has the DNA TGTGCCACCAGCAGAGAGGGGTCTGGGAACACTGAAGCTTTCTTT. The encoded protein is CATSREGSGNTEAFF.

This clonotype was counted many times. The rearrangement links TRBV20-1 to TRBJ1-1, with a tentative D call TRBD1 (5 bases). CDR1 is DFQATT, CDR2 SNEGSKA, per germline (reference sequence). There are 12 residues in the CDR3. V was trimmed by 4 bases and J by 4 bases, leaving 10 bases between them. The CDR3 spells CSAMGRTTEAFF. The CDR3, as DNA: TGCAGTGCTATGGGACGTACCACTGAAGCTTTCTTT.

This chain uses TRBV3-1 with TRBJ1-6, with 11 bases matching TRBD1. After removal of 4 bases from V and 8 bases from J, the junction contained 7 bases not matched to a gene. This CDR3 has 16 amino acids. Germline-derived CDR1 and CDR2 are LGHDT and YNNKEL (reference sequence). The CDR3 nucleotides read TGTGCCAGCAGCCCGCGGACAGGGGGCAGATATTCACCCCTCCACTTT. Residues: CASSPRTGGRYSPLHF.

This clonotype came up a few times. The chain couples TRBV5-1 to TRBJ1-1; no reliable D call. The germline gives CDR1 SGHRS, CDR2 YFSETQ. This CDR3 contains 12 residues. Between the trimmed V and J ends, which lost 3 bases and 2 bases, there was a span of 5 bases. The CDR3 nucleotides are TGCGCCAGCAGCTCGGAAAACACTGAAGCTTTCTTT. Amino acids: CASSSENTEAFF.

This clonotype was detected many times. This chain links TRBV6-5 with TRBJ2-5; 7 positions match TRBD2. The CDR3 spans 15 residues. Germline assignment: CDR1 MNHEY and CDR2 SVGAGI. The V and J ends lost 6 bases and 2 bases, in that order; junction bases with no gene match: 9. The CDR3 spells CASRGAGTNQETQYF. The CDR3 coding sequence is TGTGCCAGCAGGGGAGCGGGGACGAATCAAGAGACCCAGTACTTC.

This clonotype was counted at least ten times. The chain combines TRBV12-3 or TRBV12-4 with TRBJ1-3; D unresolved. The CDR3 extends over 14 amino acids. Trimming removed 5 bases from V and 4 bases from J, with 12 bases in between. The CDR3 DNA reads as TGTGCCAGCAGTCATCGGATGCCGGGAAACACCATATATTTT. Translated, it gives CASSHRMPGNTIYF.

This clonotype occurred many times. The rearrangement joins TRBV20-1 to TRBJ2-4; D gene uncertain. The V and J ends lost 7 bases and 0 bases respectively, with 10 bases between them. The CDR3 has 13 amino acids. The germline gives CDR1 DFQATT, CDR2 SNEGSKA (reference sequence). The CDR3 here is CSGIGSAKNIQYF. In DNA, the CDR3 is TGCAGTGGCATTGGGTCAGCCAAAAACATTCAGTACTTC.

There are many counts of this clonotype. This chain uses TRBV5-1 with TRBJ2-1; D is unclear. The CDR3 is 15 residues long. CDR1 SGHRS and CDR2 YFSETQ come from the germline V gene. The ends were cut back, 4 bases at V and 4 bases at J, with 15 bases in the middle. As DNA, the CDR3 is TGCGCCAGCAGCCCGACCTGGCCACCTTACAATGAGCAGTTCTTC. Amino acids: CASSPTWPPYNEQFF.

This clonotype turned up a few times. The chain has TRBV20-1 and TRBJ1-5; D ambiguous. The germline CDR1 and CDR2 sequences are DFQATT and SNEGSKA (reference sequence). V lost 3 bases and J 7 bases, leaving 10 bases between the germline ends. This CDR3 comprises 12 residues. Here the CDR3 DNA reads TGCAGTGCTAGCGGCCCGTCCCAGCCCCAGCATTTT. This gives the protein CSASGPSQPQHF.

This clonotype has ten or more counts. The chain has TRBV5-1 and TRBJ2-1; 11 bases map to TRBD2. With V trimmed by 4 bases and J by 7 bases, 7 bases remained unmatched. Germline CDR1 is SGHRS and CDR2 is YFSETQ. The CDR3 consists of 15 residues. The CDR3 region is CASSRTSGPGNEQFF. The CDR3 DNA follows: TGCGCCAGCAGCAGGACTAGCGGGCCAGGGAATGAGCAGTTCTTC.

This clonotype was found many times. The chain has TRBV5-1 and TRBJ2-1, with a tentative D call TRBD1 (5 bases). V lost 4 bases and J lost 0, with 14 bases in between. Germline V gives CDR1 SGHRS, CDR2 YFSETQ. CDR3 length equals 16 residues. The CDR3 reads CASSEAGSGSYNEQFF. In DNA, the CDR3 is TGCGCCAGCAGCGAAGCAGGGTCGGGCTCCTACAATGAGCAGTTCTTC.

In its sample, this clonotype was seen many times. The chain joins TRBV7-9 to TRBJ1-2, with 7 bases aligning to TRBD1. Trimming removed 4 bases from V and 6 bases from J; junction bases left unmatched: 8. Germline V gives CDR1 SEHNR, CDR2 FQNEAQ (reference sequence). This CDR3 is built from 14 residues. CDR3: CASSSIDRVNGYTF. The CDR3 DNA reads TGTGCCAGCAGCTCCATCGACAGGGTGAATGGCTACACCTTC. Complete variable domain (other parts from reference TRBV7-9 and TRBJ1-2): DTGVSQNPRHKITKRGQNVTFRCDPISEHNRLYWYRQTLGQGPEFLTYFQNEAQLEKSRLLSDRFSAERPKGSFSTLEIQRTEQGDSAMYLCASSSIDRVNGYTFGSGTRLTVV.

This clonotype was counted many times. CDR3 DNA sequence: TGTGCCAGCAGCCAAGATTTAGTGCGGGGACAGCCCCAGCATTTT. Its translation: CASSQDLVRGQPQHF. The V gene is TRBV3-1, the J gene TRBJ1-5; D unclear. Trimming pared 0 bases from V and 7 bases from J, leaving 13 bases between. This CDR3 contains 15 residues. Germline-derived CDR1 and CDR2 are LGHDT and YNNKEL (reference sequence).